Following are 6 T cell receptor beta chains from one sample sequenced in a study of cytotoxic CD8 clonotypes in ibrutinib-treated CLL. Profiling relied on immunoSEQ multiplex PCR, and the TCRdb table lists in-frame clones only, not all of them. The sample has about 72,000 clones, about two thirds seen once. The specimen comprised PBMCs, sampled after 12 months of ibrutinib treatment. Receptor source: a human donor with chronic lymphocytic leukemia.

V and J are TRBV18 and TRBJ1-5; D remains ambiguous. The CDR3 covers 15 residues. The V end was cut by 3 bases, the J end by 0 bases, with 9 bases between. Germline V gives CDR1 KGHSH, CDR2 LQKENI. This CDR3 reads CASSPTRNSNQPQHF. CDR3 in DNA: TGTGCCAGCTCACCCACCAGAAATAGCAATCAGCCCCAGCATTTT.

This chain joins TRBV10-3 and TRBJ1-3; D uncertain. The CDR3 has 13 residues. Germline lookup yields CDR1 ENHRY and CDR2 SYGVKD. Between the trimmed V and J ends, which lost 5 bases and 0 bases, there was a span of 5 bases. The CDR3 nucleotides are TGTGCCATCAGTCCCAGCTCTGGAAACACCATATATTTT. Its protein is CAISPSSGNTIYF.

The chain employs TRBV28 and TRBJ1-5; TRBD1 is a possible D gene (5 bases). The germline V gene has CDR1 MDHEN and CDR2 SYDVKM. The CDR3 is made up of 17 amino acids. V was clipped by 2 bases and J by 0 bases, with 14 bases between them. This CDR3 is CASSLGTVIYSNQPQHF. CDR3 DNA sequence: TGTGCCAGCAGTTTAGGGACTGTTATTTATAGCAATCAGCCCCAGCATTTT.

This chain links TRBV9 with TRBJ2-3, with 10 bases identical to TRBD1. The V segment lost 4 bases and the J segment 5 bases; nucleotides outside the gene matches: 7. Germline V gene sequence: CDR1 SGDLS, CDR2 YYNGEE. The CDR3 is made up of 15 amino acids. CDR3 nucleotides: TGTGCCAGCAGCCCATGGGGACAGGGGAAAGATACGCAGTATTTT. Amino acid sequence: CASSPWGQGKDTQYF.

The rearrangement links TRBV5-1 to TRBJ1-4; D remains ambiguous. The ends were cut back, 4 bases at V and 5 bases at J, with 9 bases in the middle. CDR1 and CDR2 from the germline V gene are SGHRS and YFSETQ. The CDR3 covers 13 residues. For the CDR3, the DNA is TGCGCCAGCAGCCGAGCAGGAAATGAAAAACTGTTTTTT. Encoded protein: CASSRAGNEKLFF.

The V gene is TRBV27, the J gene TRBJ2-3; 8 bases are shared with TRBD1. Germline V gene lookup returns CDR1 MNHEY and CDR2 SMNVEV (reference sequence). The CDR3 covers 15 residues. The J segment lost 1 base and the V segment lost 4 bases, leaving 4 bases of the junction unmatched. The CDR3 DNA reads TGTGCCAGCAGTTCGCCGACAGGGGGCACAGATACGCAGTATTTT. The encoded protein is CASSSPTGGTDTQYF.